A selection of T cell receptor beta chains follows, all from one sample in a study of PD-L1 blockade in urothelial cancer. Here immunoSEQ multiplex PCR was the method, and the copy in TCRdb shows in-frame clones only, minus some. Among about 39,000 clones listed, more than 85% were seen once. The starting material was PBMCs, obtained around atezolizumab (anti-PD-L1) treatment. All receptors derive from a woman between 55 and 75 years old with urothelial cancer. CDR3s include the opening cysteine and the closing phenylalanine or tryptophan.

v_call: TRBV29-1; cdr3_aa: CSVEGEFYGYTF
v_call: TRBV12-5; cdr3_aa: CASGLVIGKANYGYTF
v_call: TRBV7-8; cdr3_aa: CASSLVAGKNIQYF
v_call: TRBV5-1; cdr3_aa: CASSFGTVGGSPNNEQFF
v_call: TRBV7-3; cdr3_aa: CASATASGTYNEQFF
v_call: TRBV27; cdr3_aa: CASSSAPSSGLLEQYF
v_call: TRBV4-1; cdr3_aa: CASSRHRPGLGDYEQYF
v_call: TRBV5-1; cdr3_aa: CASSLGSGVTGTDTQYF
v_call: TRBV28; cdr3_aa: CASSPRDRFYEQYF
v_call: TRBV7-3; cdr3_aa: CASSSYQTADRDAGELFF